The clone carrying this T cell receptor (beta chain) was detected many times. What it binds is not known. Germline lookup yields CDR1 MNHNS and CDR2 SASEGT. CDR3 length: 11 amino acids. With 8 bases removed from V and 3 bases from J, the gap between germline ends came to 6 bases. This sample stems from a study of glioma-infiltrating T cells. General observations from the study: Very few CDR3 sequences were shared between tissue and blood. Above-expected tissue-blood divergence occurred in all gliomas, most in low-grade ones.

The iRepertoire nested amplicon-rescue multiplex PCR amplified TCR alpha and beta CDR3s from RNA. One-step reverse transcription and amplification started from around 100-400 ng of tissue mRNA or PBMC total RNA. MiXCR, run by TCRdb on the multiplex PCR reads, gives a single entry per CDR3 protein. The sample lists about 140,000 distinct CDR3 sequences, about two fifths seen once, with over 15% in the top ten. Sequencing used glioma tissue, nonneoplastic brain tissue, or PBMCs (not recorded which). This TCR came from a human donor with low-grade glioma or glioblastoma, undergoing nonglioma brain surgery, or in good health (not recorded which). V usage is TRBV6-1 and J usage is TRBJ2-3; D not resolved. Here the CDR3 reads CASGLTDTQYF. The CDR3 region has the DNA TGTGCCAGCGGGTTAACAGATACGCAGTATTTT.